This passage covers 2 T cell receptor beta chains from one sample sequenced in a study of T-cell reconstitution after alpha-beta-depleted transplantation in children. It was with unique molecular identifiers that the TCRbeta library was prepared. TCRdb re-analysed the PCR reads in MiXCR, keeping a single row per CDR3 protein. Among over 150,000 distinct CDR3 sequences, just under 6.5% were seen once, and the ten largest hold 4.5%. Sequencing was performed on PBMCs, taken before TCRalphabeta/CD19-depleted stem cell transplant. The source is a girl in the first two years of life with combined immunodeficiency, due to receive a stem cell transplant.

This clonotype was seen ten or more times. This rearrangement joins TRBV29-1 to TRBJ2-5; D is possibly TRBD2 (5 bases). The V gene lost 4 bases and the J gene lost 3 bases, with 15 bases spanning the gap. In germline, CDR1 is SQVTM, CDR2 ANQGSEA. The CDR3 is made up of 14 amino acids. Written as DNA, the CDR3 is TGCAGCGTTGTTCGAGGCCTGGAGGAAGAGACCCAGTACTTC. It translates to CSVVRGLEEETQYF.

Ten or more counts support this clonotype. The chain employs TRBV24-1 and TRBJ2-3, with a tentative D call TRBD1 (6 bases). V gave up 6 bases and J gave up 0 bases, with 12 bases separating them. CDR3 length: 15 residues. Germline V gene data show CDR1 as KGHDR and CDR2 as SFDVKD. The DNA for the CDR3 is TGTGCCACCAGTAAGGGGCAGGGGAGCACAGATACGCAGTATTTT. Translation gives CATSKGQGSTDTQYF.